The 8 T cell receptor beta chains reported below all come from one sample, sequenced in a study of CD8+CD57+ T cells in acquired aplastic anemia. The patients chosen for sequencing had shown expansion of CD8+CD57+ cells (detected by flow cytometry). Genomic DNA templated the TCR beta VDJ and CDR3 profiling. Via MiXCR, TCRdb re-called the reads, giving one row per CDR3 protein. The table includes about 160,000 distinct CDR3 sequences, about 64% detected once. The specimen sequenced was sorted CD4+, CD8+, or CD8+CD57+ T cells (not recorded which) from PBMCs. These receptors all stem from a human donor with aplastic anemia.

The CDR3 sequence is CASSIGVRSGELFF. In nucleotides, the CDR3 is TGTGCCAGTAGTATAGGGGTGCGCTCCGGGGAGCTGTTTTTT. The chain joins TRBV19 to TRBJ2-2, with unresolved D. This CDR3 is built from 14 residues. The germline V gene has CDR1 LNHDA and CDR2 SQIVND (reference sequence). Trimming took off 1 base at V and 6 bases at J, with 9 bases between the two ends.

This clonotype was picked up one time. CDR3 sequence: CASSLWAGDEQYV. The CDR3 DNA sequence: TGTGCCAGCAGCTTATGGGCGGGGGATGAGCAGTACGTC. This chain uses TRBV7-2 with TRBJ2-7; 7 bases fit TRBD2. The CDR3 consists of 13 residues. The germline V gene has CDR1 SGHTA and CDR2 FQGNSA. V shed 2 bases and J 7 bases; nucleotides not matched to a gene: 5.

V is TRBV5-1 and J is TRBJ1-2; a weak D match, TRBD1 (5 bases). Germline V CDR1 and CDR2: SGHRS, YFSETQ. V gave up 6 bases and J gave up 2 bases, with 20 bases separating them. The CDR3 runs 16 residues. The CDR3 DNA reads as TGCGCCAGCAAGCGAGGGGCCAGCCCCCCAAACTATGGCTACACCTTC. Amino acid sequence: CASKRGASPPNYGYTF.

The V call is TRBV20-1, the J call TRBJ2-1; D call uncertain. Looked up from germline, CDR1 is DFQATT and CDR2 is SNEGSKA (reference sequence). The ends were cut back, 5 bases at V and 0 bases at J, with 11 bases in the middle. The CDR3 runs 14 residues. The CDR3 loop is CSAVHDSSYNEQFF. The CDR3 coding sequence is TGCAGTGCTGTCCACGATAGCTCCTACAATGAGCAGTTCTTC.

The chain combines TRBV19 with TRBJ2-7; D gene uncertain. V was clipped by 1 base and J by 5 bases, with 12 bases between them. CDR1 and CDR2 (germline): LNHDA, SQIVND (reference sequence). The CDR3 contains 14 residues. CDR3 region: CASSIGGVSHEQYF. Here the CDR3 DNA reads TGTGCCAGTAGTATAGGAGGAGTGTCCCACGAGCAGTACTTC.

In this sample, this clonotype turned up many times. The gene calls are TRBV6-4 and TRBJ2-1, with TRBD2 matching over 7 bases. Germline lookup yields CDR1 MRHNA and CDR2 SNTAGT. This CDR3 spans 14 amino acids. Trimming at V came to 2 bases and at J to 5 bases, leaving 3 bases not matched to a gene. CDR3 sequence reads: CASSDGRENNEQFF. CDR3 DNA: TGTGCCAGCAGTGACGGGCGGGAGAACAATGAGCAGTTCTTC.

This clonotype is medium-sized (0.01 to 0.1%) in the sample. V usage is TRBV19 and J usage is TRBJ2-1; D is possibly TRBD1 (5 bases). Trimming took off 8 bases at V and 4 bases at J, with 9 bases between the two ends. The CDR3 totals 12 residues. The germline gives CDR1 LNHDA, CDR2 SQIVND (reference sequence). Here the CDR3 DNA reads TGTGCCAGTGCTGACAGATACAATGAGCAGTTCTTC. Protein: CASADRYNEQFF.

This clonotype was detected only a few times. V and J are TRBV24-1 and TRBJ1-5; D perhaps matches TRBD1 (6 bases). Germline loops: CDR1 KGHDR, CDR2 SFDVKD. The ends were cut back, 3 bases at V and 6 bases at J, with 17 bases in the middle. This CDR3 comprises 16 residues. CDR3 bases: TGTGCCACCAGTGATCCCCTCACAGGGTTGGGTCAGCCCCAGCATTTT. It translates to CATSDPLTGLGQPQHF.